This T cell receptor beta chain is drawn from a study of shared clonotypes between healthy human individuals. Original analysis: Filtering differed, since immunoSEQ gave only junction sequences and no quality scores. Sequenced by immunoSEQ multiplex PCR; TCRdb stores in-frame clones only, minus some. That table gives V, J and clone size, and the DNA gave D and trimming. Among over a million clones, 98% were seen once, and the ten largest hold about 0.4%. Worth noting for this clone: Its target is not known. The same CDR3 also results from other DNA sequences found in this sample.

The CDR3 sequence is 14 residues long. CDR1 is MDHEN, CDR2 SYDVKM, per germline. V dropped 3 bases and J dropped 0 bases, with 9 bases sitting between them. Donors were healthy HIV-negative adults without recently reported acute infections or vaccinations. Study-level results: Relative to memory subsets, naive subsets generally showed larger estimated richness.

The V call is TRBV28, the J call TRBJ2-7, with D unclear. This TCR derives from a man aged 30-40 years in good health. Sequenced input: naive CD4+ T cells sorted from blood. This sample's subset: CD45RA+ positively selected. CDR3 region: CASSLGGSSYEQYF. The CDR3 region has the DNA TGTGCCAGCAGTTTGGGCGGAAGCTCCTACGAGCAGTACTTC.